This TCR beta chain was profiled in a study of T-cell memory formation after mild COVID-19. With V trimmed by 4 bases and J by 4 bases, 6 bases remained unmatched. Germline V CDR1 and CDR2: SEHNR, FQNEAQ (reference sequence). This CDR3 contains 14 residues. Study results and limitations: Clones shrinking between day 15 and 85 showed a balanced CD4/CD8 split, and those that grew later tilted toward CD4+.

5'RACE, which relied on constant-segment primers, yielded TCR alpha and TCR beta cDNA libraries carrying sample barcodes and UMIs. MiXCR, run by TCRdb on the 5' RACE reads, gives a single entry per CDR3 protein. The sample has under 400,000 distinct CDR3 sequences; over 20% are singletons. In regard to this clonotype: Its antigen is currently unknown.

The chain uses TRBV7-9 and TRBJ2-5; 7 bases align to TRBD2. The material sequenced was PBMCs or a T cell subset sorted from them (not recorded which). The TCR was taken from an adult woman who had mild COVID-19 (a few samples of this study predate the infection). Cell type and time point are not known. CDR3 loop: CASSSSTSRETQYF. CDR3 bases: TGTGCCAGCAGCTCCTCGACTAGCAGAGAGACCCAGTACTTC.